This T cell receptor (beta chain) was identified in a study of tumor and adjacent non-tumor tissue in lung cancer. This sample's RNA came from whole unsorted tissue. The normal lung tissue was taken more than 3 cm from the tumor edge. Germline values: CDR1 SQVTM, CDR2 ANQGSEA. This CDR3 region has 15 residues. The V segment lost 7 bases and the J segment 6 bases; nucleotides outside the gene matches: 8. This clonotype has at least ten counts. A modified ARM-PCR protocol with three rounds of nested PCR amplified TCRbeta. TCRdb reanalysed the multiplex PCR reads using MiXCR and keeps one entry per CDR3 protein. The table records approximately 120,000 distinct CDR3 sequences, about 64% of them present only once.

The chain combines TRBV29-1 with TRBJ2-1; 14 nucleotides line up with TRBD2. Specimen: distant non-tumor lung tissue. The clonotype comes from a man aged 60 to 75 with non-small cell lung cancer. In nucleotides, the CDR3 is TGCAGCGGGGGACTAGCGGGAGTTGGGGGCAATGAGCAGTTCTTC. Translating it yields CSGGLAGVGGNEQFF.